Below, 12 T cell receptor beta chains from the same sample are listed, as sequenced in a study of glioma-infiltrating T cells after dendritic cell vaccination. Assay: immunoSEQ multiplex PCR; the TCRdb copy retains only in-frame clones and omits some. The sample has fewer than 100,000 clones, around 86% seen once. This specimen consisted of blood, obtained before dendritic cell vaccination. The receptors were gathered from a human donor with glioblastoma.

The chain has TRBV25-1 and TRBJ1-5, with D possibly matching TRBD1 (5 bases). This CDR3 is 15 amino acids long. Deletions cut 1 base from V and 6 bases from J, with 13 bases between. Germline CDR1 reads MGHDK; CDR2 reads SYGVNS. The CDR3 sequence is CASSEWGREVQPQHF. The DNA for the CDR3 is TGTGCCAGCAGTGAATGGGGCAGGGAGGTTCAGCCCCAGCATTTT. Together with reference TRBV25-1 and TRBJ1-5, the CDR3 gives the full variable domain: EADIYQTPRYLVIGTGKKITLECSQTMGHDKMYWYQQDPGMELHLIHYSYGVNSTEKGDLSSESTVSRIRTEHFPLTLESARPSHTSQYLCASSEWGREVQPQHFGDGTRLSIL.

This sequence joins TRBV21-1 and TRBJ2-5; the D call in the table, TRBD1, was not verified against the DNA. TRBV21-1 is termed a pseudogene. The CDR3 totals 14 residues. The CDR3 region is CASSNDREVETQYF. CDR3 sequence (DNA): TGTGCCAGCAGCAACGACAGGGAAGTGGAGACCCAGTACTTC.

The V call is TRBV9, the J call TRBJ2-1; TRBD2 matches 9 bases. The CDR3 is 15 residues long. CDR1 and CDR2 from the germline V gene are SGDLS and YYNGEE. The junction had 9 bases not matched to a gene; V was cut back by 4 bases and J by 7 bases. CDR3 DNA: TGTGCCAGCAGCCCCAACGGACTAGCGTGGAATGAGCAGTTCTTC. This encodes CASSPNGLAWNEQFF.

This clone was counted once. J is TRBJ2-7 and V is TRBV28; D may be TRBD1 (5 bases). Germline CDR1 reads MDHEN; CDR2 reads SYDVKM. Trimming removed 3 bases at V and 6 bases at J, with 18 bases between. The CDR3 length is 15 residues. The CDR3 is CASSLKVGPPFEQYF. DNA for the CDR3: TGTGCCAGCAGTTTGAAGGTGGGGCCCCCATTCGAGCAGTACTTC.

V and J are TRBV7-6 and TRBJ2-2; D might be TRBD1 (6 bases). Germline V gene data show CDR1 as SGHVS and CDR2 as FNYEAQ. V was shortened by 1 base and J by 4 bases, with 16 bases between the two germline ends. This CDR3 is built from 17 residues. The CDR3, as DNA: TGTGCCAGCAGCTTAGTAAGCAGGGGAGTCGTCACCGGGGAGCTGTTTTTT. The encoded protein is CASSLVSRGVVTGELFF. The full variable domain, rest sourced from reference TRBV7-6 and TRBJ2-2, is GAGVSQSPRYKVTKRGQDVALRCDPISGHVSLYWYRQALGQGPEFLTYFNYEAQQDKSGLPNDRFSAERPEGSISTLTIQRTEQRDSAMYRCASSLVSRGVVTGELFFGEGSRLTVL.

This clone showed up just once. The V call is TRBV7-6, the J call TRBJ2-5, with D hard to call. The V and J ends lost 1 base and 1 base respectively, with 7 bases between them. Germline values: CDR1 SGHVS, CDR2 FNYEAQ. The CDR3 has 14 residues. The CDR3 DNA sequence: TGTGCCAGCAGCTTAGGCGTCTCCCAAGAGACCCAGTACTTC. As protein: CASSLGVSQETQYF.

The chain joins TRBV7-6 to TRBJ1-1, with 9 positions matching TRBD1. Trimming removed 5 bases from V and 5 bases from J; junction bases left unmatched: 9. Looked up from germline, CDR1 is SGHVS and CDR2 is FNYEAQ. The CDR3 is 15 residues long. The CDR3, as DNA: TGTGCCAGCAGCCCGGGGACAGGGCCGGAGACTGAAGCTTTCTTT. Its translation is CASSPGTGPETEAFF. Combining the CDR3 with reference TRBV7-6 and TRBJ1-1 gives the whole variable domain GAGVSQSPRYKVTKRGQDVALRCDPISGHVSLYWYRQALGQGPEFLTYFNYEAQQDKSGLPNDRFSAERPEGSISTLTIQRTEQRDSAMYRCASSPGTGPETEAFFGQGTRLTVV.

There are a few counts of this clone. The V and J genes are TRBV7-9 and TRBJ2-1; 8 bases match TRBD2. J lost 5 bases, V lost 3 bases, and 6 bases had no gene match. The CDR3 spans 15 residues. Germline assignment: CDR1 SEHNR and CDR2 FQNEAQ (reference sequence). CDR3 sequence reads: CASSFWERGNNEQFF. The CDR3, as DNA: TGTGCCAGCAGCTTCTGGGAGCGGGGGAACAATGAGCAGTTCTTC.

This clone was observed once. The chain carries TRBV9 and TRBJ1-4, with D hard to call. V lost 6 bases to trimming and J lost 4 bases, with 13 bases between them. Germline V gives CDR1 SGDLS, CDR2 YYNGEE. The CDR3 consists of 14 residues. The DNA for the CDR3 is TGTGCCAGCACTGGTGGAGGCAATAATGAAAAACTGTTTTTT. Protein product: CASTGGGNNEKLFF.

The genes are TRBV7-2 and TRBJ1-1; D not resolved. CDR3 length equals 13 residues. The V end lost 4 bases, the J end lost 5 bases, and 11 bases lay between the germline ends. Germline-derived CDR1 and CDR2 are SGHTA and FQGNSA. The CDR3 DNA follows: TGTGCCAGCAGCTCCCACCCGGGTACTGAAGCTTTCTTT. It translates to CASSSHPGTEAFF.

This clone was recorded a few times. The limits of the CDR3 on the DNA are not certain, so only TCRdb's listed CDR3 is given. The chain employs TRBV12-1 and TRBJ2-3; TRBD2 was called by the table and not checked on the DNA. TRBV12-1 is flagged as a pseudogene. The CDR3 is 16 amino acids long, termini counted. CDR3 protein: CASSFGRGTSTDTQYF.

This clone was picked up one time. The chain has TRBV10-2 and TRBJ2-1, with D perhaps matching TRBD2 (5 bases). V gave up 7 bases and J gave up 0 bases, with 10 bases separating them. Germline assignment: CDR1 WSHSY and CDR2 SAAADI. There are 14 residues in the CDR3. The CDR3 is CASKAASSYNEQFF. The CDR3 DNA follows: TGCGCCAGCAAAGCGGCAAGCTCCTACAATGAGCAGTTCTTC.